Following are 18 T cell receptor beta chains from one sample sequenced in a study of T cell responses to AZD1222 COVID-19 vaccine. Using immunoSEQ multiplex PCR, the repertoire was profiled, and TCRdb retains in-frame clones only, with some absent. The sample holds approximately 94,000 clones, around 90% seen once. This specimen was peripheral blood, taken on day 0 of AZD1222 vaccination. These receptors all come from an adult in good health.

V and J are TRBV28 and TRBJ2-7, with D unclear. Trimming shortened V by 3 bases and J by 0 bases, and 15 bases separated the two germline ends. This CDR3 has 16 residues. Germline V gene lookup returns CDR1 MDHEN and CDR2 SYDVKM. CDR3 loop: CASSFGDTRSSYEQYF. In DNA form, the CDR3 reads TGTGCCAGCAGTTTTGGGGATACAAGGAGCTCCTACGAGCAGTACTTC.

This rearrangement joins TRBV11-2 to TRBJ2-2; D might be TRBD1 (5 bases). The germline V gene encodes CDR1 SGHAT and CDR2 FQNNGV. V was shortened by 4 bases and J by 2 bases, with 17 bases between the two germline ends. The CDR3 covers 17 residues. The CDR3 region is CASSSPFGQGNTGELFF. Written as DNA, the CDR3 is TGTGCCAGCAGCTCCCCCTTCGGGCAGGGTAACACCGGGGAGCTGTTTTTT.

This chain uses TRBV28 with TRBJ2-7; TRBD1 matches at 10 bases. J was trimmed by 7 bases and V by 3 bases; bases with no gene match: 6. The CDR3 has 14 amino acids. Germline V gene lookup returns CDR1 MDHEN and CDR2 SYDVKM. In DNA, the CDR3 is TGTGCCAGCAGTTTTTCGGACAGGGGGAAAGAGCAGTACTTC. This gives the protein CASSFSDRGKEQYF.

The CDR3 DNA reads as TGTGCCAGCAGCCTCTCGGTTGGCGGGGAGCTGTTTTTT. Translating it yields CASSLSVGGELFF. This chain links TRBV7-9 with TRBJ2-2, with D unclear. This CDR3 comprises 13 residues. The ends were cut back, 5 bases at V and 7 bases at J, with 11 bases in the middle. Germline values: CDR1 SEHNR, CDR2 FQNEAQ (reference sequence). The full variable domain, its missing parts supplied by reference TRBV7-9 and TRBJ2-2, is DTGVSQNPRHKITKRGQNVTFRCDPISEHNRLYWYRQTLGQGPEFLTYFQNEAQLEKSRLLSDRFSAERPKGSFSTLEIQRTEQGDSAMYLCASSLSVGGELFFGEGSRLTVL.

This chain links TRBV7-2 with TRBJ1-1; D may be TRBD1 (6 bases). Looked up from germline, CDR1 is SGHTA and CDR2 is FQGNSA. Trimming took 2 bases from V and 10 from J, leaving 23 bases between them. The CDR3 is made up of 16 amino acids. This CDR3 is CASSLSVGHPQQGAFF. For the CDR3, the DNA is TGTGCCAGCAGCTTATCGGTGGGACACCCACAACAGGGAGCTTTCTTT.

The V and J genes are TRBV5-5 and TRBJ1-5, with 7 bases lining up with TRBD1. The J segment lost 0 bases and the V segment lost 2 bases, leaving 5 bases of the junction unmatched. Germline CDR1 SGHKS, CDR2 YYEKEE (reference sequence). The CDR3 contains 16 residues. The CDR3 region is CASSFYQGVSNQPQHF. DNA for the CDR3: TGTGCCAGCAGCTTTTATCAGGGGGTTAGCAATCAGCCCCAGCATTTT.

The rearrangement joins TRBV19 to TRBJ1-1, with 7 positions matching TRBD1. V shed 5 bases and J 5 bases; nucleotides not matched to a gene: 8. CDR1 and CDR2 (germline): LNHDA, SQIVND (reference sequence). This CDR3 has 14 amino acids. The CDR3 DNA is TGTGCCAGTAGTCCCAGGGGGGGAAGGACTGAAGCTTTCTTT. It is translated as CASSPRGGRTEAFF.

The chain has TRBV25-1 and TRBJ1-2; D unclear. The germline V gene has CDR1 MGHDK and CDR2 SYGVNS. The V and J ends lost 8 bases and 0 bases respectively, with 7 bases between them. This CDR3 has 12 residues. CDR3 loop: CASRGTNYGYTF. The CDR3 DNA reads TGTGCCAGCCGCGGAACTAACTATGGCTACACCTTC.

The CDR3 reads CASSFEYYNEQFF. The CDR3 DNA reads as TGTGCCAGCAGTTTTGAGTACTACAATGAGCAGTTCTTC. The chain employs TRBV27 and TRBJ2-1; the D is unclear. From germline, CDR1 is MNHEY and CDR2 SMNVEV (reference sequence). The V end lost 3 bases, the J end lost 3 bases, and 6 bases lay between the germline ends. There are 13 residues in the CDR3.

The chain employs TRBV12-5 and TRBJ1-2; D possibly corresponds to TRBD1 (5 bases). The CDR3 is 17 amino acids. V was clipped by 3 bases and J by 2 bases, with 19 bases between them. The germline CDR1 and CDR2 sequences are LGHNT and FRNRAP. CDR3 protein: CASGFGDGPVKNYGYTF. CDR3 in DNA: TGTGCTAGTGGTTTCGGGGACGGGCCGGTCAAGAACTATGGCTACACCTTC.

This chain links TRBV19 with TRBJ2-7; 9 bases fit TRBD2. This CDR3 is built from 15 residues. The V gene end was trimmed by 1 base and the J gene end by 4 bases; junction bases not matched to a gene: 5. Germline V gene data show CDR1 as LNHDA and CDR2 as SQIVND (reference sequence). CDR3 sequence reads: CASSIGIAGAYEQYF. The CDR3 DNA is TGTGCCAGTAGTATAGGGATAGCGGGAGCTTACGAGCAGTACTTC.

V is TRBV27 and J is TRBJ2-7; D gene uncertain. V was cut by 3 bases and J by 1 base, with 10 bases left in between. This CDR3 spans 14 amino acids. Germline V gene data show CDR1 as MNHEY and CDR2 as SMNVEV (reference sequence). CDR3 sequence reads: CASSFRAGSYEQYF. The CDR3 DNA reads as TGTGCCAGCAGTTTTAGGGCTGGGTCCTACGAGCAGTACTTC.

This sequence joins TRBV5-1 and TRBJ2-2, with D maybe TRBD2 (5 bases). Trimming took off 3 bases at V and 0 bases at J, with 12 bases between the two ends. Germline loops: CDR1 SGHRS, CDR2 YFSETQ. This CDR3 has 16 residues. CDR3 amino acids: CASSSGVLSNTGELFF. In nucleotides, the CDR3 is TGCGCCAGCAGCTCCGGGGTCCTTTCGAACACCGGGGAGCTGTTTTTT. Filled out from reference TRBV5-1 and TRBJ2-2, the complete variable domain reads KAGVTQTPRYLIKTRGQQVTLSCSPISGHRSVSWYQQTPGQGLQFLFEYFSETQRNKGNFPGRFSGRQFSNSRSEMNVSTLELGDSALYLCASSSGVLSNTGELFFGEGSRLTVL.

The genes are TRBV10-2 and TRBJ2-1; 10 bases are shared with TRBD1. Per the germline V gene, CDR1 is WSHSY and CDR2 is SAAADI. Germline trimming cut 3 bases from V and 3 bases from J; bases unmatched to any gene: 2. CDR3 length: 15 residues. The CDR3 DNA follows: TGCGCCAGCAGTGACAGGACAGGGGGCTACAATGAGCAGTTCTTC. The encoded protein is CASSDRTGGYNEQFF.

V and J are TRBV28 and TRBJ1-1; no reliable D call. There are 16 residues in the CDR3. Per the germline V gene, CDR1 is MDHEN and CDR2 is SYDVKM. Trimming stripped 6 bases from V and 0 bases from J, with 17 bases between. The CDR3, as DNA: TGTGCCAGCAGCCGAGACCTTGGAGTTATGAACACTGAAGCTTTCTTT. Its protein product is CASSRDLGVMNTEAFF. Looking up the rest from reference TRBV28 and TRBJ1-1 gives the full variable domain: DVKVTQSSRYLVKRTGEKVFLECVQDMDHENMFWYRQDPGLGLRLIYFSYDVKMKEKGDIPEGYSVSREKKERFSLILESASTNQTSMYLCASSRDLGVMNTEAFFGQGTRLTVV.

The rearrangement joins TRBV15 to TRBJ2-5; tentatively, D is TRBD1 (5 bases). CDR3 length: 12 amino acids. Trimming cost V 0 bases and J 13 bases, with 12 bases left between them. CDR1 LNHNV and CDR2 YYDKDF come from the germline V gene (reference sequence). CDR3 sequence (DNA): TGTGCCACCAGCAGAGATCAATCCACAGGGTACTTC. It specifies CATSRDQSTGYF.

The chain recombines TRBV3-1 (or the pseudogene TRBV3-2) with TRBJ2-1; TRBD2 agrees at 11 bases. V shed 7 bases and J 6 bases; nucleotides not matched to a gene: 8. Germline CDR1 is LGHDT and CDR2 is YNNKEL (reference sequence). This CDR3 has 15 residues. CDR3 region: CASTQGTSGANEQFF. The CDR3, as DNA: TGTGCCAGCACGCAAGGGACTAGCGGCGCCAATGAGCAGTTCTTC.

There are a few counts of this clone. The chain carries TRBV2 and TRBJ2-2, with D uncertain. The CDR3 is 14 amino acids. CDR1 is SNHLY and CDR2 is FYNNEI in the germline V gene. V was shortened by 2 bases and J by 0 bases, with 4 bases between the two germline ends. CDR3 coding DNA: TGTGCCAGCAGTGAAACCCCGAACACCGGGGAGCTGTTTTTT. Translated: CASSETPNTGELFF.